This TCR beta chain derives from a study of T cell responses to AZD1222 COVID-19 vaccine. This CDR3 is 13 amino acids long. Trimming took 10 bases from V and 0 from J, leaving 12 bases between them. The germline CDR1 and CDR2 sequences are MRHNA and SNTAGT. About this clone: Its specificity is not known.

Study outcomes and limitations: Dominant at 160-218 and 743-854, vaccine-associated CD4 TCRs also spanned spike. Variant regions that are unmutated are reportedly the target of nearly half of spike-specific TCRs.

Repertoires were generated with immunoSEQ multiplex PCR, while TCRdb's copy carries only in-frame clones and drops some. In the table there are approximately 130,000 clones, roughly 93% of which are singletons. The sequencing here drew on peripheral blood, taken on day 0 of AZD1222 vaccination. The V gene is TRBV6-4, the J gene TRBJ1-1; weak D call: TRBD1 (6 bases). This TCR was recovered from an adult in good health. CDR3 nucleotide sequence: TGTGCCACTCGGGACAACTTGAACACTGAAGCTTTCTTT. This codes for CATRDNLNTEAFF.